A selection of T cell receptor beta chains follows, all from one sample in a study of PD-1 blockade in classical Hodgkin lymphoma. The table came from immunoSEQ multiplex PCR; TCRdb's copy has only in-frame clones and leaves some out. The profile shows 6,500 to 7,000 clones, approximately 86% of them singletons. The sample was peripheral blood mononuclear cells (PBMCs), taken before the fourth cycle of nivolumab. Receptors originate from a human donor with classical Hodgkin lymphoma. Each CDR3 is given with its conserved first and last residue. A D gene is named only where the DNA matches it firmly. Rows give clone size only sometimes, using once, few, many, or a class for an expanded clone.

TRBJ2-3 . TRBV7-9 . CASSLRSSAQYF TGTGCCAGCAGCTTACGGTCATCGGCGCAGTATTTT
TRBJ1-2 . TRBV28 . CASSSTVENGYTF TGTGCCAGCAGTTCGACAGTTGAAAATGGCTACACCTTC
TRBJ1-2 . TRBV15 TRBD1 CATSRDRQGSYTF TGTGCCACCAGCAGAGATCGACAGGGTAGCTACACCTTC
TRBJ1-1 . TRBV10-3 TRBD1 CAISGRTGGTEAFF TGTGCCATCAGTGGAAGGACAGGGGGTACTGAAGCTTTCTTT
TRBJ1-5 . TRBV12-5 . CASAPRGANSHQPQHF TGTGCTAGTGCCCCGAGGGGGGCGAACTCGCATCAGCCCCAGCATTTT
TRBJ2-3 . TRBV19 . CASSKKGAALHSTDTQYF TGTGCCAGTAGTAAAAAAGGGGCAGCGCTCCATAGCACAGATACGCAGTATTTT
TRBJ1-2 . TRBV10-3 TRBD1 CAISGDRELGDYGYTF TGTGCCATCAGTGGTGACAGGGAATTAGGGGACTATGGCTACACCTTC
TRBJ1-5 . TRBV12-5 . CASGFRLGRTSNQPQHF TGTGCTAGTGGTTTTAGGTTGGGGCGGACATCCAATCAGCCCCAGCATTTT
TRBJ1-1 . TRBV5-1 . CASSLKDGGAPQAFF TGCGCCAGCAGCTTAAAAGACGGAGGGGCCCCGCAAGCTTTCTTT
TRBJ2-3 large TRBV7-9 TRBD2 CASSLASGTTDTQYF TGTGCCAGCAGCTTAGCTAGCGGGACGACAGATACGCAGTATTTT
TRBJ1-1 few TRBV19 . CASSSLLGSTEAFF TGTGCCAGTAGTTCCCTGCTTGGGAGCACTGAAGCTTTCTTT
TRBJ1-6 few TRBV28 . CASRLGSYNSPLHF TGTGCCAGTCGTCTAGGATCCTATAATTCACCCCTCCACTTT
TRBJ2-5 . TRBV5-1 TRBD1 CASTLKDRVDQETQYF TGCGCCAGCACGTTAAAGGACAGGGTTGACCAAGAGACCCAGTACTTC
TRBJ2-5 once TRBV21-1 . CASSLTLQETQYF TGTGCCAGCAGCCTTACCCTCCAAGAGACCCAGTACTTC
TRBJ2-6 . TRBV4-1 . CATSQGGGRPGANVLTF TGCGCCACTTCTCAGGGTGGGGGGCGTCCTGGGGCCAACGTCCTGACTTTC
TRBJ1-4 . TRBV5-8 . CASSRDFGDEKLFF TGTGCCAGCAGCCGGGACTTTGGTGATGAAAAACTGTTTTTT
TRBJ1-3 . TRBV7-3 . CASSLSGLRGNTIYF TGTGCCAGCAGCTTAAGTGGTCTTCGCGGAAACACCATATATTTT
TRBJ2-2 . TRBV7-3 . CASSPQDLNGGELFF TGTGCCAGCAGCCCCCAGGACTTAAACGGCGGGGAGCTGTTTTTT
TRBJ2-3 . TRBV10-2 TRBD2 CATFLARAGVDTQYF TGCGCCACCTTCCTTGCTCGAGCGGGGGTGGATACGCAGTATTTT
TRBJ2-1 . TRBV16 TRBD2 CASSQYAGSGGQFF TGTGCCAGCAGCCAATACGCAGGTTCGGGGGGGCAGTTCTTC
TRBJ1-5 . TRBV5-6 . CASSLNREPQHF TGTGCCAGCAGCTTGAATAGGGAGCCCCAGCATTTT
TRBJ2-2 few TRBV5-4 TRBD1 CASSLVSDRAGELFF TGTGCCAGCAGCTTGGTATCCGACAGGGCCGGGGAGCTGTTTTTT
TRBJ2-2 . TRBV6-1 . CASSVHGVAGELFF TGTGCCAGCAGTGTCCACGGGGTGGCCGGGGAGCTGTTTTTT
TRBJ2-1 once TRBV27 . CASSLGSVSHNEQFF TGTGCCAGCAGTTTGGGTTCGGTGTCCCACAATGAGCAGTTCTTC
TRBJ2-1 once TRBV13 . CASSFALGVYNEQFF TGTGCCAGCAGCTTCGCTTTAGGGGTTTACAATGAGCAGTTCTTC
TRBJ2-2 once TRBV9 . CASSVGGRDLGGELFF TGTGCCAGCAGCGTAGGTGGCAGGGACCTTGGGGGGGAGCTGTTTTTT
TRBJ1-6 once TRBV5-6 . CASSFRTVISYNSPLHF TGTGCCAGCAGCTTCCGGACAGTTATCTCCTATAATTCACCCCTCCACTTT
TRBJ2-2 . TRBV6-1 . CASSAQGLTNTGELFF TGTGCCAGCAGTGCCCAGGGGCTCACGAACACCGGGGAGCTGTTTTTT
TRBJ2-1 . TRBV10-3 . CAISENVGGTYNEQFF TGTGCCATCAGTGAGAATGTCGGCGGGACGTACAATGAGCAGTTCTTC
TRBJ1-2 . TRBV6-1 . CASSAGQGGYYGYTF TGTGCCAGCAGTGCTGGCCAGGGAGGGTACTATGGCTACACCTTC
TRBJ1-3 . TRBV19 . CASSRSTSGNTIYF TGTGCCAGTAGTCGTTCGACCTCTGGAAACACCATATATTTT
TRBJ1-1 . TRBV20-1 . CSGESGKAFF TGCAGTGGGGAATCGGGGAAAGCTTTCTTT
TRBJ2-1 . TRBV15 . CATSILMRDEKEQFF TGTGCCACCAGCATCCTCATGAGGGACGAGAAGGAGCAGTTCTTC
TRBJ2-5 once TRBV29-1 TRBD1 CSARTGRETQYF TGCAGCGCACGGACAGGGAGAGAGACCCAGTACTTC
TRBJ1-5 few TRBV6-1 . CASSVVRGEGQPQHF TGTGCCAGCAGTGTCGTTCGAGGGGAAGGCCAGCCCCAGCATTTT
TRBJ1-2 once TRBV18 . CASSPGTTTNYGYTF TGTGCCAGCTCACCTGGGACAACCACTAACTATGGCTACACCTTC
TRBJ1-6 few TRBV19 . CASSIWDNANSPLHF TGTGCCAGTAGTATTTGGGACAACGCTAATTCACCCCTCCACTTT
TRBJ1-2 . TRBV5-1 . CASSLVQGVIGYTF TGCGCCAGCAGCTTGGTTCAGGGTGTGATTGGCTACACCTTC
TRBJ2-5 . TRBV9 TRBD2 CASSVATSGLQETQYF TGTGCCAGCAGCGTAGCTACTAGCGGGTTGCAAGAGACCCAGTACTTC
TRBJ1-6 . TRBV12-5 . CASGFLTPTVSYNSPLHF TGTGCTAGTGGTTTTTTGACGCCGACGGTCTCCTATAATTCACCCCTCCACTTT
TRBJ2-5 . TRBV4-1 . CASSQGAGRETQYF TGCGCCAGCAGCCAAGGTGCGGGGCGGGAGACCCAGTACTTC
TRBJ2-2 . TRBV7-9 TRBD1 CASSSNLDRTGELFF TGTGCCAGCAGCTCGAACTTGGACAGGACCGGGGAGCTGTTTTTT
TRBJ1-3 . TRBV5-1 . CASSLEQGRFSGNTIYF TGCGCCAGCAGCTTGGAACAGGGCCGGTTCTCTGGAAACACCATATATTTT
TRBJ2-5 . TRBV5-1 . CASSFGGRVHFQETQYF TGCGCCAGCAGCTTTGGGGGTAGAGTACACTTCCAAGAGACCCAGTACTTC
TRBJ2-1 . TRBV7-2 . CASTRGGGPSYNEQFF TGTGCCAGCACCCGAGGGGGAGGGCCATCCTACAATGAGCAGTTCTTC
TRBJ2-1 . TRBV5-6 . CASSHLQGTYNEQFF TGTGCCAGCAGCCACCTACAAGGTACCTACAATGAGCAGTTCTTC
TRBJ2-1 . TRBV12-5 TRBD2 CASGTPERGGYNEQFF TGTGCTAGTGGGACCCCCGAGCGGGGGGGGTACAATGAGCAGTTCTTC
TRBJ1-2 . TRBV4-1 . CASSQGGVYGYTF TGCGCCAGCAGCCAAGGGGGGGTCTATGGCTACACCTTC
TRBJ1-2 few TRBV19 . CASKRGSPYGYTF TGTGCCAGTAAAAGGGGGTCACCCTATGGCTACACCTTC
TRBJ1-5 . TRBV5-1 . CASSLTLNQPQHF TGCGCCAGCAGCTTGACATTGAATCAGCCCCAGCATTTT
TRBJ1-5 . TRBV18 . CASYQSGHDNQPQHF TGTGCCAGCTATCAATCGGGGCATGACAATCAGCCCCAGCATTTT
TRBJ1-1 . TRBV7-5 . CFKKPPQIPMNTEAFF TGTTTTAAGAAGCCCCCACAGATCCCCATGAACACTGAAGCTTTCTTT
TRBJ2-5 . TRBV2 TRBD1 CASSARTGAPLLETQYF TGTGCCAGCAGTGCTAGGACAGGGGCACCACTTTTGGAGACCCAGTACTTC
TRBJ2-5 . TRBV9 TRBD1 CASSVGPDRAETQYF TGTGCCAGCAGCGTAGGCCCGGACAGGGCGGAGACCCAGTACTTC
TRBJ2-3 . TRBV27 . CASSLYAGTDTQYF TGTGCCAGCAGTTTATATGCAGGAACAGATACGCAGTATTTT
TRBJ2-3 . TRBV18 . CASSPLQDTDTQYF TGTGCCAGCTCACCACTACAGGACACAGATACGCAGTATTTT
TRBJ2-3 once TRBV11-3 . CASSLGSSTDTQYF TGTGCCAGCAGCTTAGGCAGTAGCACAGATACGCAGTATTTT
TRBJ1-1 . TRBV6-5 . CASSYGSNTEAFF TGTGCCAGCAGTTACGGGTCGAACACTGAAGCTTTCTTT
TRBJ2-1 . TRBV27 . CASSIYRVELYTGEQFF TGTGCCAGCAGTATCTACAGGGTGGAATTATATACGGGTGAGCAGTTCTTC
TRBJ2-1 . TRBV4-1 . CASSQDESTATEDNEQFF TGCGCCAGCAGCCAAGATGAGAGTACGGCAACGGAGGACAATGAGCAGTTCTTC